This is a list of T cell receptor beta chains from one sample in a study of cytomegalovirus exposure and HLA in healthy donors. Generated by immunoSEQ multiplex PCR, the TCRdb table keeps only in-frame clones and is missing some. The table lists fewer than 200,000 clones, more than 85% of them singletons. Sequencing input: PBMCs. The receptors were gathered from a girl less than two years old in good health and CMV-seronegative. Each CDR3 is given with its conserved first and last residue. Size is stated for part of the rows, as once, few or many counts, or as a class when the clone is expanded.

CDR3 length	V gene	clone size	J gene	CDR3 protein
15	TRBV19	NA	TRBJ1-2	CASSMSPGSGYGYTF
15	TRBV7-3	NA	TRBJ1-6	CASSNGQGGNSPLHF
17	TRBV30	NA	TRBJ2-4	CAWSVMGLGQGLNIQYF
13	TRBV5-4	NA	TRBJ2-7	CASSLGHSYEQYF
12	TRBV29-1	NA	TRBJ2-7	CSGGTETYEQYF
14	TRBV5-1	NA	TRBJ2-5	CASSRSEQQETQYF
16	TRBV4-1	NA	TRBJ2-7	CASSQGGAGPAYEQYF
13	TRBV11-2	NA	TRBJ1-6	CASSFSEGSPLHF
12	TRBV18	NA	TRBJ2-3	CASSGSQGTQYF
12	TRBV2	NA	TRBJ2-7	CASTRGDYEQYF
11	TRBV7-6	NA	TRBJ2-5	CASSFKETQYF
14	TRBV7-7	NA	TRBJ2-5	CASSLVHSQETQYF
14	TRBV27	NA	TRBJ2-1	CASSPLGTNNEQFF
15	TRBV4-1	NA	TRBJ1-2	CASSQRTGYNYGYTF
16	TRBV7-2	NA	TRBJ2-1	CASSLSPSGGYNEQFF
15	TRBV6-4	once	TRBJ1-2	CASSEGGREDYGYTF
17	TRBV19	few	TRBJ2-5	CASSIQAPGQIQETQYF
18	TRBV9	NA	TRBJ2-5	CAKKLAGAANGFQETQYF
15	TRBV18	NA	TRBJ2-7	CASSLRDRGTYEQYF